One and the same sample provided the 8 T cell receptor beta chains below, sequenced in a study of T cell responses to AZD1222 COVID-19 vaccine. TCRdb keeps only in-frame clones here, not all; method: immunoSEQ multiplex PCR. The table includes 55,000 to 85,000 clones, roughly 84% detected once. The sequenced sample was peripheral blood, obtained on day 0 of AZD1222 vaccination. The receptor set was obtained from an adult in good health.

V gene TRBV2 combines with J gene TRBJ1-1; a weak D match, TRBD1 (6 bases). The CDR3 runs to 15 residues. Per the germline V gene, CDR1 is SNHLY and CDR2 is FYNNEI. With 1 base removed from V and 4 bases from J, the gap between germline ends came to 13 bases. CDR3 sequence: CASSEEGGLGTEAFF. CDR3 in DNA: TGTGCCAGCAGTGAAGAGGGGGGGCTCGGCACTGAAGCTTTCTTT.

CDR3 residues: CALLNKRAGRERQPQHF. For the CDR3, the DNA is TGTGCCTTACTTAATAAACGGGCAGGGAGGGAGAGGCAGCCCCAGCATTTT. The gene calls are TRBV30 and TRBJ1-5; D may be TRBD1 (5 bases). CDR3 length equals 17 residues. Germline V gene data show CDR1 as GTSNPN and CDR2 as SVGIG (reference sequence). V was pared by 7 bases and J by 7 bases, with 29 bases between. The entire variable domain, with the rest obtained from reference TRBV30 and TRBJ1-5, is as follows: SQTIHQWPATLVQPVGSPLSLECTVEGTSNPNLYWYRQAAGRGLQLLFYSVGIGQISSEVPQNLSASRPQDRQFILSSKKLLLSDSGFYLCALLNKRAGRERQPQHFGDGTRLSIL.

The CDR3 loop is CASSGAPGIYGYTF. CDR3 nucleotides: TGTGCCAGCAGCGGGGCCCCGGGGATCTATGGCTACACCTTC. V gene TRBV9 combines with J gene TRBJ1-2; no reliable D call. This CDR3 is built from 14 residues. V was cut by 3 bases and J by 4 bases, with 13 bases left in between. The germline gives CDR1 SGDLS, CDR2 YYNGEE.

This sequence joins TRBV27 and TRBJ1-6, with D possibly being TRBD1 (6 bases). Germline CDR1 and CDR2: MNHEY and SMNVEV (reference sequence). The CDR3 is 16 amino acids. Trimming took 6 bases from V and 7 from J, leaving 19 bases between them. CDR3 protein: CASRIGGSAGNSPLHF. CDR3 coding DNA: TGTGCCAGCAGAATAGGGGGGAGTGCGGGGAATTCACCCCTCCACTTT.

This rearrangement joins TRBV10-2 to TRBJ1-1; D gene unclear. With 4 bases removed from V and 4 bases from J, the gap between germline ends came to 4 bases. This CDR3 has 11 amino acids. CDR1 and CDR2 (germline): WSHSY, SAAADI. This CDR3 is CASSALTEAFF. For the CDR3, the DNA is TGCGCCAGCAGTGCGCTCACTGAAGCTTTCTTT.

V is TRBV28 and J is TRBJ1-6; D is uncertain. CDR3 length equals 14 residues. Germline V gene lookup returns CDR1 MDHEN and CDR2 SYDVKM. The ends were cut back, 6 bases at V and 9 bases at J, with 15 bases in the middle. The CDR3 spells CASSRDGMSSPLHF. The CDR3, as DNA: TGTGCCAGCAGCAGAGACGGAATGTCTTCACCCCTCCACTTT.

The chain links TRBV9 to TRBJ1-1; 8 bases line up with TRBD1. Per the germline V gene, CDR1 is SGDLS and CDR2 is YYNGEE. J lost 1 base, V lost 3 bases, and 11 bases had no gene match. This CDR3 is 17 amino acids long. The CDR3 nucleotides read TGTGCCAGCAGCGCCCGAGCAGGGGGCACAAAGAACACTGAAGCTTTCTTT. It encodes CASSARAGGTKNTEAFF.

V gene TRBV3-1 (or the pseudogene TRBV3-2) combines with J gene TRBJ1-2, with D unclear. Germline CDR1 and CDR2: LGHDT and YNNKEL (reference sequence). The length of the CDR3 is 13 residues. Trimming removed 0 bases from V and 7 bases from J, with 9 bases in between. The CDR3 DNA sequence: TGTGCCAGCAGCCAAGATTTGCCTCGTGGCTACACCTTC. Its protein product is CASSQDLPRGYTF.